This is a list of T cell receptor beta chains from one sample in a study of human T cells and chemical hapten exposure. In TCRdb, the RACE reads were re-called with MiXCR into one record per CDR3 protein. The data contain 300,000 to 400,000 distinct CDR3 sequences, approximately 6.3% of them singletons. Sequencing was performed on whole blood, taken in connection with sensitization to the hapten diphenylcyclopropenone (DPC). These receptors were taken from a woman under 30 with alopecia areata. Some clones in this sample may be carry-over from other donors' samples. Both conserved end residues are part of each CDR3. A D gene is named only where the DNA matches it firmly. Expanded clones are given a class, and other clones once, few, many or no size at all.

TRBJ2-2 - TRBV29-1 few TGCAGCGTTGGGGACACCGGGGAGCTGTTTTTT CSVGDTGELFF
TRBJ2-3 TRBD2 TRBV5-1 few TGCGCCAGCAGCTTGACTAGCGGGGGGACCCTTGTCCCAGATACGCAGTATTTT CASSLTSGGTLVPDTQYF
TRBJ1-4 - TRBV4-3 few TGCGCCAGCAGCCAAGACCCTGATCCGGCAGAGAAACTGTTTTTT CASSQDPDPAEKLFF
TRBJ1-1 - TRBV29-1 few TGCAGCGTCCTGACAGGACCTTGGAACACTGAAGCTTTCTTT CSVLTGPWNTEAFF
TRBJ2-7 TRBD2 TRBV7-9 - TGTGCCAGCAGCAATGGCCGGACTAGCGGGGACGAGCAGTACTTC CASSNGRTSGDEQYF
TRBJ2-5 - TRBV27 - TGTGCCAGCAGTTTAGGGTGGGCGGTCCAAGAGACCCAGTACTTC CASSLGWAVQETQYF
TRBJ1-1 - TRBV21-1 - TGTGCCAGCCATACCGGGACACCCCTAACTGAAGCTTTCTTT CASHTGTPLTEAFF
TRBJ1-5 - TRBV6-2/TRBV6-3 - TGTGCCAGCTCGATGGGGCAGCCCCAGCATTTT CASSMGQPQHF
TRBJ1-1 TRBD1 TRBV7-2 few TGTGCCAGCAGCACCCGACAGGGAAAAACGGGAGCTTTCTTT CASSTRQGKTGAFF
TRBJ1-1 - TRBV9 - TGTGCCAGCAGCCCCTACCTTCTTGGGACTGAAGCTTTCTTT CASSPYLLGTEAFF
TRBJ2-3 TRBD2 TRBV20-1 medium-sized TGCAGTGCCGATCGGACTAGCGGCACAGATACGCAGTATTTT CSADRTSGTDTQYF
TRBJ2-3 TRBD2 TRBV10-3 few TGTGCCATCAGTGCTTCCCCCGGACTAGCGGGGGGGCCTCGCACAGATACGCAGTATTTT CAISASPGLAGGPRTDTQYF
TRBJ2-5 - TRBV12-3/TRBV12-4 few TGTGCCAGCAGTTTAGGGTGGCAGTCCAAGACCCAGTACTTC CASSLGWQSKTQYF
TRBJ1-6 - TRBV2 once TGTGCCAGCAGGGCCGCGACCGAATTTAATTCACCCCTCCACTTT CASRAATEFNSPLHF
TRBJ1-5 - TRBV20-1 - TGCAGTGCTAGTAGCAGCCAGAGCAATCAGCCCCAGCATTTT CSASSSQSNQPQHF
TRBJ2-2 TRBD2 TRBV7-6 many TGTGCCAGCAGCTTAGGTCTAGCGGTGAACACCGGGGAGCTGTTTTTT CASSLGLAVNTGELFF
TRBJ2-2 - TRBV12-3/TRBV12-4 - TGTGCCACCCCGGGAGTCACCGGGGAGCTGTTTTTT CATPGVTGELFF
TRBJ2-3 - TRBV5-1 few TGCGCCAGCAGCTTCTCCGGACTCAAAGTCACAGATACGCAGTATTTT CASSFSGLKVTDTQYF
TRBJ2-5 TRBD2 TRBV5-1 - TGCGCCAGCACCCCACTAGCGGGGGGCATCGAGACCCAGTACTTC CASTPLAGGIETQYF
TRBJ2-5 - TRBV7-6 many TGTGCCAGCAGCAGAGGACAGAGGCAAGAGACCCAGTACTTC CASSRGQRQETQYF
TRBJ1-5 TRBD1 TRBV6-4 many TGTGCCAGCAGTGTGGACAGGGGACAGCCCCAGCATTTT CASSVDRGQPQHF
TRBJ1-1 TRBD1 TRBV7-9 many TGTGCCAGCAGCTTGGGGACAGGGGAAGCTTTCTTT CASSLGTGEAFF
TRBJ2-7 - TRBV7-8 many TGTGCCAGCAGCTTCAGAGGGACCTACGAGCAGTACTTC CASSFRGTYEQYF
TRBJ1-1 TRBD1 TRBV9 many TGTGCCAGCAGCGCTACGACAGGGGCCCTCACTGAAGCTTTCTTT CASSATTGALTEAFF
TRBJ2-3 TRBD2 TRBV6-2/TRBV6-3 - TGTGCCAGCAGTTACTCGTTTCAGAGGCGGGAGCAGGCAGATACGCAGTATTTT CASSYSFQRREQADTQYF
TRBJ2-7 - TRBV25-1 many TGTGCCAGCAGTGAATTGGGGGGGGGCCTCTACGAGCAGTACTTC CASSELGGGLYEQYF
TRBJ2-1 - TRBV6-2/TRBV6-3 few TGTGCCAGCAGGGGGCCCTCGGATGAGCAGTTCTTC CASRGPSDEQFF
TRBJ1-6 - TRBV4-3 - TGCGCCAGCAGCCAAGATCGGGGAGGGGCGAGAAATTCACCCCTCCACTTT CASSQDRGGARNSPLHF